This T cell receptor beta chain emerged from a study of blood T cell repertoires in COVID-19. The CDR3 covers 15 residues. Per the germline V gene, CDR1 is LNHNV and CDR2 is YYDKDF (reference sequence). J was trimmed by 4 bases and V by 1 base; bases with no gene match: 7. This table comes from immunoSEQ multiplex PCR, and its TCRdb copy is limited to in-frame clones, with some not included. The profile shows 250,000 to 350,000 clones, just over 85% of them singletons. This TCR was sampled from a woman in her twenties or thirties with active or convalescent COVID-19. The chain links TRBV15 to TRBJ2-7; 7 bases are shared with TRBD1. The material sequenced was peripheral blood. The CDR3 spells CATSRGLQGRYEQYF. The CDR3 region has the DNA TGTGCCACCAGCAGAGGATTACAGGGGAGATACGAGCAGTACTTC.